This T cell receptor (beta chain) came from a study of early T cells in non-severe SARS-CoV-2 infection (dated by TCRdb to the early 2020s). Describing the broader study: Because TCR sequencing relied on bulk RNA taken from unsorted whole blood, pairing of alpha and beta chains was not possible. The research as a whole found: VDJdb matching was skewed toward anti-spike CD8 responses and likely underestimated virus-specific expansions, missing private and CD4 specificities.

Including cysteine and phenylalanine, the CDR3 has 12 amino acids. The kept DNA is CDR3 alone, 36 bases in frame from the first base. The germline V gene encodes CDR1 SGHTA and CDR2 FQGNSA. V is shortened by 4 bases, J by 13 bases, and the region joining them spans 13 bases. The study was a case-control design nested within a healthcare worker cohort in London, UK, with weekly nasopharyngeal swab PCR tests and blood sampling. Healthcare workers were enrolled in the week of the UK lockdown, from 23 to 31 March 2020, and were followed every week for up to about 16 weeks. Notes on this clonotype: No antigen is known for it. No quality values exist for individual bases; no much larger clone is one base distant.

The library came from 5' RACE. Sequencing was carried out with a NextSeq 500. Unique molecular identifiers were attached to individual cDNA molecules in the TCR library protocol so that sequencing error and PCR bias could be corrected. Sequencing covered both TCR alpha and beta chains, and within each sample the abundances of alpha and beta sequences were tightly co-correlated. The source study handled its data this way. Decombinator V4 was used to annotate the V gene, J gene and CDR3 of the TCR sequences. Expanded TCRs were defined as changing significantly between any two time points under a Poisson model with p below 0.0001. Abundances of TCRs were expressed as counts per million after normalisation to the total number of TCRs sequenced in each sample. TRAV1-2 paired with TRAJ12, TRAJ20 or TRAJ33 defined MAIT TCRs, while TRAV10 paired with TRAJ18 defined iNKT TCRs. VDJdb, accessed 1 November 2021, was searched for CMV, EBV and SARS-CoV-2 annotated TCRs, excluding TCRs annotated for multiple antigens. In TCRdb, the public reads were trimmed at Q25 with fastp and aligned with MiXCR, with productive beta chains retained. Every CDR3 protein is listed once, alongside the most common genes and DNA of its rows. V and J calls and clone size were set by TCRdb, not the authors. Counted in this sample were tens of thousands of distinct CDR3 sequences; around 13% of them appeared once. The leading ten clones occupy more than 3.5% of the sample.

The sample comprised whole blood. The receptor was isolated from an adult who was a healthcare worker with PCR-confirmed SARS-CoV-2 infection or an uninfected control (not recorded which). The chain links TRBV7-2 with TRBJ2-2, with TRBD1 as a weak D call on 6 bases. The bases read TGTGCCAGCAGCTCACAGGGCCAGGTGCTGTTTTTT. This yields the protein CASSSQGQVLFF.